Each of the 20 T cell receptor beta chains below was sequenced from the same sample in a study of CD8 T cells in ankylosing spondylitis (dated by TCRdb to 2015 to 2018). What the research found in general, with its limitations: Blood from ankylosing spondylitis patients appeared to be characterized by a TCR beta motif composed of under 10 highly homologous amino acid variants.

What these receptors recognize is not known. The library was produced with 5' RACE. Sequencing was performed on an Illumina HiSeq 2500. The public reads were reanalyzed by TCRdb: fastp trimming at Q25, MiXCR alignment, in-frame beta chains only. Identical CDR3 proteins give one entry, which carries the most common genes and DNA. Counted in this sample were a few hundred thousand distinct CDR3 sequences; roughly 13% of them appeared once. The top ten hold under 7.5% of the sample. The sequencing sample was made of blood, either unsorted or a sorted T cell fraction (not recorded which). Receptors originate from a male donor with ankylosing spondylitis.

V usage is TRBV5-1 and J usage is TRBJ1-2; unclear D gene. The CDR3 sequence is 11 residues long. The V end lost 4 bases, the J end lost 8 bases, and 9 bases lay between the germline ends. The germline CDR1 and CDR2 sequences are SGHRS and YFSETQ. CDR3 bases: TGCGCCAGCAGCCCCCCCCCCGGCTACACCTTC. It yields the protein CASSPPPGYTF.

Concerning this clonotype: Mismatch with germline at one junction end may stem from a read error. V gene TRBV25-1 combines with J gene TRBJ2-7; 9 nucleotides match TRBD1. CDR3 length equals 15 residues. Germline CDR1 MGHDK, CDR2 SYGVNS. CDR3 sequence (DNA): TGTGCCGGCAGTGAATTGGGGACAGGGTACTACGAGCAGTACTTC. Its protein is CAGSELGTGYYEQYF.

This rearrangement joins TRBV9 to TRBJ2-1; 13 bases fit TRBD2. Per the germline V gene, CDR1 is SGDLS and CDR2 is YYNGEE. This CDR3 has 18 amino acids. V was clipped by 1 base and J by 6 bases; unmatched bases: 10. The CDR3: CASSVRLAGGQKLNEQFF. The CDR3 nucleotides are TGTGCCAGCAGCGTAAGACTAGCGGGAGGTCAAAAACTCAATGAGCAGTTCTTC.

CDR3 amino acids: CASRLAEYTGELFF. CDR3 nucleotide sequence: TGTGCTAGCCGACTAGCGGAGTACACCGGGGAGCTGTTTTTT. The chain joins TRBV12-5 to TRBJ2-2; TRBD2 aligns across 9 bases. The CDR3 extends over 14 amino acids. Germline V gives CDR1 LGHNT, CDR2 FRNRAP. Trimming cost V 9 bases and J 3 bases; bases outside gene matches: 5.

The chain is built from TRBV12-3 or TRBV12-4 and TRBJ2-7; D is ambiguous. V was pared by 3 bases and J by 0 bases, with 6 bases between. The length of the CDR3 is 13 residues. In DNA, the CDR3 is TGTGCCAGCAGTTTCCACAACTCCTACGAGCAGTACTTC. Translated, it gives CASSFHNSYEQYF.

The chain couples TRBV9 to TRBJ2-5; the match to TRBD2 covers 10 bases. With V trimmed by 6 bases and J by 5 bases, 4 bases remained unmatched. CDR3 length: 13 amino acids. Germline CDR1 and CDR2: SGDLS and YYNGEE. The CDR3 coding sequence is TGTGCCAGCATCGGGACTAGCGAGGAGACCCAGTACTTC. Encoded protein: CASIGTSEETQYF.

The chain recombines TRBV30 with TRBJ1-2; no definite D call. The CDR3 is 12 residues long. With 2 bases removed from V and 4 bases from J, the gap between germline ends came to 8 bases. Germline CDR1 is GTSNPN and CDR2 is SVGIG (reference sequence). Here the CDR3 DNA reads TGTGCCTGGAGTCCCCGTGTCTATGGCTACACCTTC. Encoded protein: CAWSPRVYGYTF.

The chain combines TRBV5-1 with TRBJ2-7; 7 positions agree with TRBD2. The CDR3 runs 14 residues. The V segment lost 4 bases and the J segment 3 bases; nucleotides outside the gene matches: 7. The germline CDR1 and CDR2 sequences are SGHRS and YFSETQ. CDR3 nucleotides: TGCGCCAGCAGCAGGGTAGCGGGTGGCTACGAGCAGTACGTC. Translating gives CASSRVAGGYEQYV.

This clonotype was picked up many times. The chain employs TRBV29-1 and TRBJ1-4; D not resolved. Germline V gene data show CDR1 as SQVTM and CDR2 as ANQGSEA. This CDR3 is 12 amino acids long. V gave up 7 bases and J gave up 6 bases, with 12 bases separating them. The DNA for the CDR3 is TGCAGCGGTGGGTCGGGCTATGAAAAACTGTTTTTT. This codes for CSGGSGYEKLFF. Combining the CDR3 with reference TRBV29-1 and TRBJ1-4 gives the whole variable domain SAVISQKPSRDICQRGTSLTIQCQVDSQVTMMFWYRQQPGQSLTLIATANQGSEATYESGFVIDKFPISRPNLTFSTLTVSNMSPEDSSIYLCSGGSGYEKLFFGSGTQLSVL.

This clonotype was seen only a few times. The chain recombines TRBV27 with TRBJ1-1; TRBD1 is a possible D gene (6 bases). V lost 1 base to trimming and J lost 1 base, with 7 bases between them. Per germline, CDR1 MNHEY and CDR2 SMNVEV (reference sequence). The CDR3 is 14 residues long. In DNA, the CDR3 is TGTGCCAGCAGTTTATGGGGACAGAACACTGAAGCTTTCTTT. Translation: CASSLWGQNTEAFF.

This chain uses TRBV24-1 with TRBJ1-2, with TRBD1 matching over 7 bases. The trim removed 5 bases at V and 8 bases at J, leaving 4 bases unmatched. The germline V gene encodes CDR1 KGHDR and CDR2 SFDVKD. This CDR3 comprises 12 residues. CDR3 sequence reads: CATSGDREGYTF. The CDR3 coding sequence is TGTGCCACCAGTGGCGACAGGGAGGGCTACACCTTC.

This clonotype has at least ten counts. The chain is built from TRBV5-6 and TRBJ2-6; TRBD1 aligns across 7 bases. This CDR3 contains 13 residues. V lost 2 bases and J lost 11; bases outside the gene matches: 4. The germline V gene encodes CDR1 SGHDT and CDR2 YYEEEE. CDR3 protein: CASSFTDRDVLTF. In nucleotides, the CDR3 is TGTGCCAGCAGCTTCACCGACAGGGACGTCCTGACTTTC.

This clonotype occurred a few times. The chain employs TRBV7-2 and TRBJ2-7, with D uncertain. The CDR3 length is 14 residues. V was trimmed by 1 base and J by 6 bases, leaving 13 bases between them. Germline V gives CDR1 SGHTA, CDR2 FQGNSA. The CDR3 nucleotides are TGTGCCAGCAGCTTAGGAACAGTTCCCTCCGAGCAGTACTTC. It specifies CASSLGTVPSEQYF.

With respect to this clonotype: The junction does not match germline at one end; this may be a read error. V is TRBV10-1 and J is TRBJ2-1; D is perhaps TRBD1 (5 bases). CDR1 and CDR2 from the germline V gene are WNHNN and SYGVQD (reference sequence). The CDR3 is made up of 13 amino acids. DNA of the CDR3: TGCGCCAGCAGTTATAACCAGGGCTATGAGCAGTCCTTC. As protein: CASSYNQGYEQSF.

The V and J genes are TRBV7-8 and TRBJ2-1; TRBD2 aligns across 7 bases. Germline loops: CDR1 SGHVS, CDR2 FQNEAQ. The CDR3 extends over 17 amino acids. V dropped 2 bases and J dropped 0; count of bases not matched to a gene: 7. The CDR3 bases are TGTGCCAGCAGCTTATCGGGACTACCTAGCTCCTACAATGAGCAGTTCTTC. Translated: CASSLSGLPSSYNEQFF.

There are many counts of this clonotype. This rearrangement joins TRBV12-3 or TRBV12-4 to TRBJ2-5; 7 bases fit TRBD1. V shed 3 bases, J shed 3 bases, and the junction held 7 bases outside the gene matches. There are 15 residues in the CDR3. The CDR3 region has the DNA TGTGCCAGCAGTTTTGGCGACAGGGACGAAGAGACCCAGTACTTC. Its translation: CASSFGDRDEETQYF.

The chain combines TRBV2 with TRBJ2-7; D remains unclear. The CDR3 loop spans 14 amino acids. Trimming pared 3 bases from V and 0 bases from J, leaving 9 bases between. The germline V gene has CDR1 SNHLY and CDR2 FYNNEI. CDR3 protein: CASSEFHNSYEQYF. For the CDR3, the DNA is TGTGCCAGCAGTGAGTTCCACAACTCCTACGAGCAGTACTTC.

Only a few counts were recorded for this clonotype. The J gene is TRBJ2-1, the V gene TRBV20-1, with 8 positions matching TRBD2. Germline V gives CDR1 DFQATT, CDR2 SNEGSKA (reference sequence). The trim removed 5 bases at V and 9 bases at J, leaving 15 bases unmatched. This CDR3 region has 15 residues. CDR3 amino acids: CSAPGGVGLAGEQFF. CDR3 nucleotide sequence: TGCAGTGCTCCCGGCGGGGTGGGTCTAGCGGGTGAGCAGTTCTTC.

The chain couples TRBV11-2 to TRBJ2-1, with 13 nucleotides matching TRBD2. The CDR3 extends over 17 amino acids. The V gene's germline CDR1 is SGHAT and CDR2 FQNNGV. The V and J ends lost 3 bases and 4 bases, in that order; junction bases with no gene match: 6. DNA of the CDR3: TGTGCCAGCAGCTTGGCCCCGGGACTAGCGGGATACAATGAGCAGTTCTTC. Protein sequence: CASSLAPGLAGYNEQFF.

The chain couples TRBV20-1 to TRBJ2-7; TRBD1 aligns across 11 bases. This CDR3 region has 15 residues. Germline V gene data show CDR1 as DFQATT and CDR2 as SNEGSKA (reference sequence). Trimming removed 2 bases from V and 0 bases from J; junction bases left unmatched: 3. CDR3 sequence reads: CSARPGQGGSYEQYF. The CDR3, as DNA: TGCAGTGCTAGACCGGGACAGGGGGGCTCCTACGAGCAGTACTTC.